Sequencing of this T cell receptor beta chain was carried out in a study of vaccination effects on CD4 cells after COVID-19. Profiling relied on immunoSEQ multiplex PCR, and the TCRdb table lists in-frame clones only, not all of them. Of tens of thousands of clones in the sample, 73% were seen once. Study-wide points: Sampling in the study covered few convalescent patients and included no early post-infection timepoints.

Germline trimming cut 5 bases from V and 4 bases from J; bases unmatched to any gene: 4. This CDR3 comprises 13 residues. In germline, CDR1 is GTSNPN, CDR2 SVGIG (reference sequence). Notes on this clone: Its antigen is undetermined.

The culture ran for roughly 10 days before CD4+ T cells were isolated. Either the BNT162b2 or mRNA-1273 vaccine was given to participants in two doses. Half-medium replacement with IL-2 medium occurred on days 3 and 7. This specimen was CD4+ T cells from PBMCs cultured without peptide, taken after COVID-19 vaccination. The V and J genes are TRBV30 and TRBJ1-1, with TRBD1 matching 10 bases. This clonotype originated in a human donor who received a COVID-19 vaccine. The CDR3, as DNA: TGTGCCTGGGAGGGACAGGGGATCACTGAAGCTTTCTTT. Encoded protein: CAWEGQGITEAFF.